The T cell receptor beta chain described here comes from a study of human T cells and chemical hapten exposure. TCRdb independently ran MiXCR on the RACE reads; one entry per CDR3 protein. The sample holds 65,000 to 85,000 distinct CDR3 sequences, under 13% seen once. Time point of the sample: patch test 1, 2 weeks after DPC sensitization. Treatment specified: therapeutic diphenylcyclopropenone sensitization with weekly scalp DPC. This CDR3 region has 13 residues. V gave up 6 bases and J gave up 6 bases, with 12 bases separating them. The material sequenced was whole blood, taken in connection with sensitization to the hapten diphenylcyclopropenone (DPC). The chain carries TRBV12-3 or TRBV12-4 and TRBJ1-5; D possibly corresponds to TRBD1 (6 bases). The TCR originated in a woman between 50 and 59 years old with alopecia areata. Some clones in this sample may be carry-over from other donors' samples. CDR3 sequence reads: CASRAGQGQPQHF. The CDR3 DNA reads TGTGCCAGCAGGGCGGGACAAGGTCAGCCCCAGCATTTT.